Shown below are 16 T cell receptor beta chains from a single sample sequenced in a study of T cell responses to AZD1222 COVID-19 vaccine. This table comes from immunoSEQ multiplex PCR, and its TCRdb copy is limited to in-frame clones, with some not included. The sample consists of approximately 150,000 clones, roughly 90% of them appearing once. The input for sequencing was peripheral blood, taken 28 days after the second AZD1222 dose. The receptors come from an adult who received the AZD1222 COVID-19 vaccine.

The genes are TRBV5-1 and TRBJ2-1, with TRBD2 matching over 9 bases. This CDR3 has 20 amino acids. J was trimmed by 0 bases and V by 2 bases; bases with no gene match: 15. Germline CDR1 is SGHRS and CDR2 is YFSETQ. CDR3 DNA: TGCGCCAGCAGCTTATTCCCTAGCGGGACCAAGGCTGACTCCTACAATGAGCAGTTCTTC. Translation gives CASSLFPSGTKADSYNEQFF.

The chain employs TRBV3-1 (or the pseudogene TRBV3-2) and TRBJ1-6, with a tentative D call TRBD1 (5 bases). This CDR3 has 15 amino acids. Trimming shortened V by 6 bases and J by 8 bases, and 17 bases separated the two germline ends. CDR1 is LGHDT and CDR2 is YNNKEL in the germline V gene (reference sequence). The CDR3 is CASSTRELRDSPLHF. The CDR3 nucleotides read TGTGCCAGCAGTACCAGGGAATTACGGGATTCACCCCTCCACTTT.

This chain links TRBV28 with TRBJ2-3, with no clear D. V lost 6 bases and J 14 bases, leaving 21 bases between the germline ends. This CDR3 is built from 13 residues. Germline V CDR1 and CDR2: MDHEN, SYDVKM. CDR3 in DNA: TGTGCCAGCAGCCCCACCGTAGCCGCTTCGCGGTATTTT. This gives the protein CASSPTVAASRYF.

V is TRBV5-4 and J is TRBJ2-1; 11 bases match TRBD2. The CDR3 has 13 amino acids. Germline trimming cut 4 bases from V and 10 bases from J; bases unmatched to any gene: 4. Per germline, CDR1 SGHNT and CDR2 YYREEE (reference sequence). The CDR3 loop reads CASSPSSGREQFF. The DNA of the CDR3 is TGTGCCAGCAGCCCGTCTAGCGGGAGGGAGCAGTTCTTC.

This clone has more than one count but fewer than ten. The chain employs TRBV5-3 and TRBJ2-1; 14 nucleotides agree with TRBD2. TRBV5-3 is labeled an ORF, and its function is uncertain. The CDR3 extends over 16 amino acids. V trimming: 1 base; J trimming: 8 bases; junction bases outside the gene matches: 5. DNA for the CDR3: TGTGCCAGAAGCTTGCGGGGACTAGCGGGAGTCGATGAGCAGTTCTTC. This translates into CARSLRGLAGVDEQFF.

This chain joins TRBV24-1 and TRBJ2-7; the D gene is possibly TRBD2 (5 bases). V dropped 3 bases and J dropped 1 base, with 9 bases sitting between them. Per germline, CDR1 KGHDR and CDR2 SFDVKD. The CDR3 extends over 14 amino acids. In DNA, the CDR3 is TGTGCCACCAGTGATCGAGGGCCTTCCTACGAGCAGTACTTC. This encodes CATSDRGPSYEQYF.

The rearrangement joins TRBV11-3 to TRBJ2-5; tentative D call: TRBD2 (6 bases). The CDR3 totals 15 residues. V was shortened by 6 bases and J by 3 bases, with 17 bases between the two germline ends. The germline V gene encodes CDR1 SGHNT and CDR2 YENEEA. The CDR3 reads CASRQRANNKETQYF. The CDR3 bases are TGTGCCAGCAGACAGCGGGCGAACAACAAAGAGACCCAGTACTTC.

Written as DNA, the CDR3 is TGCAGTCCCCTTGGGGGGCACGAGCAGTACTTC. Protein product: CSPLGGHEQYF. The chain employs TRBV20-1 and TRBJ2-7; D possibly matches TRBD1 or TRBD2 (6 bases each). Trimming cost V 8 bases and J 5 bases, with 13 bases left between them. CDR3 length: 11 residues. Germline lookup yields CDR1 DFQATT and CDR2 SNEGSKA (reference sequence).

This clone has a single count. The rearrangement links TRBV19 to TRBJ2-1; possibly TRBD2 for D (6 bases). The CDR3 extends over 16 amino acids. Per the germline V gene, CDR1 is LNHDA and CDR2 is SQIVND (reference sequence). V shed 6 bases and J shed 0 bases, with 15 bases lying between them. The CDR3: CASSKRAPGSYNEQFF. CDR3 nucleotides: TGTGCCAGTAGCAAGCGGGCGCCGGGCTCCTACAATGAGCAGTTCTTC.

V is TRBV4-1 and J is TRBJ2-1; possible D gene TRBD1, 7 bases. V shed 5 bases and J shed 9 bases, with 17 bases lying between them. This CDR3 is built from 14 residues. Germline-derived CDR1 and CDR2 are MGHRA and YSYEKL. The CDR3 DNA follows: TGCGCCAGCAGCATCCGGGACCAGGGGGGTGAGCAGTTCTTC. Residues: CASSIRDQGGEQFF.

This clone appeared a single time. The V gene is TRBV5-6, the J gene TRBJ2-2; possible D gene TRBD2, 6 bases. The CDR3 totals 16 residues. The V and J ends lost 1 base and 0 bases respectively, with 10 bases between them. The germline gives CDR1 SGHDT, CDR2 YYEEEE. CDR3 sequence reads: CASSLWEATNTGELFF. In nucleotides, the CDR3 is TGTGCCAGCAGCTTGTGGGAGGCAACGAACACCGGGGAGCTGTTTTTT.

J is TRBJ1-1 and V is TRBV28, with D unresolved. The CDR3 runs 13 residues. CDR1 and CDR2 from the germline V gene are MDHEN and SYDVKM. V lost 8 bases, J lost 3 bases, and 13 bases lay in between. The CDR3 nucleotides are TGTGCCAGCTACGTTTCGCGGGACACTGAAGCTTTCTTT. This sequence encodes CASYVSRDTEAFF.

A single count supports this clone. The chain carries TRBV2 and TRBJ2-5, with 9 nucleotides matching TRBD1. The V gene's germline CDR1 is SNHLY and CDR2 FYNNEI. The J segment lost 5 bases and the V segment lost 5 bases, leaving 9 bases of the junction unmatched. The CDR3 extends over 15 amino acids. The CDR3 reads CASSSTGGSGETQYF. CDR3 bases: TGTGCCAGCAGTTCCACAGGGGGCTCGGGGGAGACCCAGTACTTC.

As DNA, the CDR3 is TGTGCCAGCAGTGAGTCGGGGGGGATCTACCGTTCACCCCTCCACTTT. This translates into CASSESGGIYRSPLHF. The V call is TRBV6-1, the J call TRBJ1-6; possibly TRBD1 for D (5 bases). From germline, CDR1 is MNHNS and CDR2 SASEGT. The CDR3 length is 16 residues. The V end lost 3 bases, the J end lost 9 bases, and 18 bases lay between the germline ends.

This chain links TRBV7-6 with TRBJ1-6; 8 nucleotides match TRBD1. The CDR3 runs 18 residues. Losses at the gene ends were 1 base for V and 5 bases for J; bases not matched to a gene: 10. CDR1 is SGHVS and CDR2 is FNYEAQ in the germline V gene. This CDR3 is CASSLEPPRTGNNSPLHF. DNA of the CDR3: TGTGCCAGCAGCTTAGAACCCCCCCGGACAGGGAATAATTCACCCCTCCACTTT. Combining the CDR3 with reference TRBV7-6 and TRBJ1-6 gives the whole variable domain GAGVSQSPRYKVTKRGQDVALRCDPISGHVSLYWYRQALGQGPEFLTYFNYEAQQDKSGLPNDRFSAERPEGSISTLTIQRTEQRDSAMYRCASSLEPPRTGNNSPLHFGNGTRLTVT.

This chain uses TRBV5-5 with TRBJ2-1, with a weak D call TRBD2 (7 bases). Germline-derived CDR1 and CDR2 are SGHKS and YYEKEE (reference sequence). CDR3 length: 15 amino acids. V was pared by 1 base and J by 9 bases, with 17 bases between. The CDR3 sequence is CASSLWGREHSEQFF. The CDR3 nucleotides are TGTGCCAGCAGCTTGTGGGGGCGGGAGCATAGTGAGCAGTTCTTC.